This TCR beta chain originates from a study of early T cells in non-severe SARS-CoV-2 infection listed by TCRdb under 2021. Broadly, across the study: TCR sequencing used bulk RNA from unsorted whole blood, so alpha and beta chains could not be paired. Summary of the overall study and its limitations: VDJdb matching was skewed toward anti-spike CD8 responses and likely underestimated virus-specific expansions, missing private and CD4 specificities.

The library was produced with 5' RACE. The listed sequencing device is NextSeq 500. In the TCR library protocol, unique molecular identifiers were attached to individual cDNA molecules to correct for PCR bias and sequencing error. TCR alpha and beta chains were both sequenced, and the abundances of alpha and beta sequences in each sample were closely correlated with each other. The published analysis was carried out like this. Decombinator V4 was used to annotate TCR sequences for V gene, J gene and CDR3. TCRs were defined as expanded if a significant change between any two time points was detected under a Poisson model with p below 0.0001. TCR abundances were normalised to the total number of TCRs sequenced per sample and expressed as counts per million. MAIT TCRs were defined by TRAV1-2 paired with TRAJ12, TRAJ20 or TRAJ33, and iNKT TCRs by TRAV10 paired with TRAJ18. VDJdb, accessed 1 November 2021, was searched for CMV, EBV and SARS-CoV-2 annotated TCRs, excluding TCRs annotated for multiple antigens. TCRdb passed the public sequencing reads through fastp at Q25 and MiXCR, retaining productive beta sequences. A single entry per CDR3 protein holds the most common genes and DNA from its merged rows. These V and J calls originate from TCRdb's pipeline instead of the authors' own analysis. This sample has more than 60,000 distinct CDR3 sequences in its table, and around 4.6% of those were observed once. Clones ranked in the top ten supply around 4.9% of the sample.

This clonotype was detected many times. This receptor's antigen is unknown. One base away there is no much larger clone; base qualities are not given. The study was a case-control design nested within a healthcare worker cohort in London, UK, with weekly nasopharyngeal swab PCR tests and blood sampling. Between 23 and 31 March 2020, the week of the UK lockdown, healthcare workers were enrolled and then followed up weekly for as long as 16 weeks. CDR1 and CDR2, looked up from the germline V gene, are MGHRA and YSYEKL. After removal of 3 bases from V and 2 bases from J, the junction retains 10 bases not matched to a gene. From the cysteine through the phenylalanine, the CDR3 covers 17 amino acids. Here the CDR3 DNA is all that survives: 51 bases in frame from base 1.

The TCR comes from an adult who was a healthcare worker with PCR-confirmed SARS-CoV-2 infection or an uninfected control (not recorded which). The sequenced sample was whole blood. In this chain, TRBV4-1 is recombined with TRBJ2-3; 8 bases in between match TRBD1. This receptor carries the CDR3 CASSHPRSGGFTDTQYF. The nucleotide sequence is TGCGCCAGCAGCCATCCCCGTTCAGGGGGCTTCACAGATACGCAGTATTTT.